The present TCR beta chain was sequenced within a study of blood T cell repertoires in COVID-19. The ends were cut back, 3 bases at V and 4 bases at J, with 12 bases in the middle. Germline V lookup: CDR1 MNHNS, CDR2 SASEGT. The length of the CDR3 is 15 residues. Some clones are missing from TCRdb's copy, which holds only in-frame ones; the method was immunoSEQ multiplex PCR. The profile covers roughly 280,000 clones, with 70% to 90% appearing a single time and about 4% taken by the ten largest. The TCR comes from a woman aged 25-40 years with acute COVID-19. The chain links TRBV6-1 to TRBJ1-4; possible D gene TRBD1, 6 bases. Sequenced input: PBMCs or T cells enriched from blood (not recorded which). The CDR3 sequence is CASSDQQGINEKLFF. DNA for the CDR3: TGTGCCAGCAGTGACCAACAGGGCATTAATGAAAAACTGTTTTTT.